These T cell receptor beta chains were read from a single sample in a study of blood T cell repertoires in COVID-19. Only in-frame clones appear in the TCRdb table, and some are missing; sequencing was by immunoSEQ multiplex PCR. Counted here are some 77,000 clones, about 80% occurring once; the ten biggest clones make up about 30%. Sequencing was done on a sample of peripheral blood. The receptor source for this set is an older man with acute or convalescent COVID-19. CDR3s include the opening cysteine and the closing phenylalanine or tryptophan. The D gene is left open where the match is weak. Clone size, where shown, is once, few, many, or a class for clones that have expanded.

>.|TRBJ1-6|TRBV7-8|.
CASSLLTLGANSPLHF
TGTGCCAGCAGCCTCCTTACTCTGGGGGCAAATTCACCCCTCCACTTT
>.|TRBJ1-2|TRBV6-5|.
CASEGGYGYTF
TGTGCCAGCGAGGGAGGATATGGCTACACCTTC
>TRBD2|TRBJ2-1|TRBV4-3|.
CASSQDFLYTSGRYNEQFF
TGCGCCAGCAGCCAAGATTTTCTCTATACTAGCGGCCGGTACAATGAGCAGTTCTTC
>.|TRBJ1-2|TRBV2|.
CASKRQAGDYGYTF
TGTGCCAGCAAACGTCAAGCAGGGGACTATGGCTACACCTTC
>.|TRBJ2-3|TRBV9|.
CASSVHVSGTDTQYF
TGTGCCAGCAGCGTCCATGTTAGCGGCACAGATACGCAGTATTTT
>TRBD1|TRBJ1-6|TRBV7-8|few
CASSLPSTGDNSPLHF
TGTGCCAGCAGCTTACCGTCGACAGGGGATAATTCACCCCTCCACTTT
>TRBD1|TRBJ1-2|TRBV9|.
CASSGQTGTYGYTF
TGTGCCAGCAGCGGTCAGACAGGGACCTATGGCTACACCTTC
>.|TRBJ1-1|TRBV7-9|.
CASSLWTSNTEAFF
TGTGCCAGCAGCTTGTGGACATCGAACACTGAAGCTTTCTTT
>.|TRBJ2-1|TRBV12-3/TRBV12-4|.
CASSLASLEQFF
TGTGCCAGCAGTTTAGCCTCTCTTGAGCAGTTCTTC
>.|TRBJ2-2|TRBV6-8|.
CASIIPGYTGELFF
TGTGCCAGCATTATACCCGGGTACACCGGGGAGCTGTTTTTT
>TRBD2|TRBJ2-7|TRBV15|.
CATSREFGGSGYEQYF
TGTGCCACCAGCAGAGAGTTTGGCGGGAGTGGGTACGAGCAGTACTTC
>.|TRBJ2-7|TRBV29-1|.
CSVLGGTSYEQYF
TGCAGCGTGCTGGGTGGGACAAGCTACGAGCAGTACTTC
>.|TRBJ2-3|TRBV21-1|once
CASSVRDRASDTQYF
TGTGCCAGCAGCGTCCGGGACAGGGCGTCAGATACGCAGTATTTT
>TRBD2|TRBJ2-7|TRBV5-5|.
CASSLVTGGEQYF
TGTGCCAGCAGCTTGGTGACGGGAGGCGAGCAGTACTTC
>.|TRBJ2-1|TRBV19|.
CASSMPENEQFF
TGTGCCAGTAGTATGCCGGAGAATGAGCAGTTCTTC